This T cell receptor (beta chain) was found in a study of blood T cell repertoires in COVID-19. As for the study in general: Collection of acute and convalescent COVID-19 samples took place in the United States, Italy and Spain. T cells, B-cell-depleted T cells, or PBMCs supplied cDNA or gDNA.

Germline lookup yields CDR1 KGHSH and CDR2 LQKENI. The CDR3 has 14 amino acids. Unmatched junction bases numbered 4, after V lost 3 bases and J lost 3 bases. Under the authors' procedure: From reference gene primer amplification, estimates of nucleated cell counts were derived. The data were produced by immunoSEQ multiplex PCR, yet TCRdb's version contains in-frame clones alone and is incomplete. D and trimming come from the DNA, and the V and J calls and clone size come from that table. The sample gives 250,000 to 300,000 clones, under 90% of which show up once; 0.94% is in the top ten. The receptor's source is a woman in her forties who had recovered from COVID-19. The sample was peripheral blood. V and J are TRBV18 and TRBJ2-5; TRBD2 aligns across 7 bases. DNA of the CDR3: TGTGCCAGCTCACCGGGGAGCGGGAAAGAGACCCAGTACTTC. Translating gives CASSPGSGKETQYF.